This T cell receptor beta chain is from a study of beta chain features in type 1 diabetes. Regarding the study as a whole: TCRB CDR3s from Type 1 diabetes patients were moderately but significantly shorter in all four CD4+ subsets. A pattern of fewer insertions and more deletions at VDJ junctions was seen in type 1 diabetes patients.

Germline CDR1 and CDR2: SQVTM and ANQGSEA. The V end was cut by 1 base, the J end by 0 bases, with 4 bases between. This CDR3 has 13 residues. One heparinised draw, averaging roughly 0.12 L, was taken per donor. Details on this clone: The antigen is not known. Other DNA sequences in this sample translate to the same CDR3.

Every isolated RNA sample was fully reverse transcribed, so sequencing captured expressed TCRB transcripts. An average of approximately 3.6 million reads was obtained for naive, central memory and regulatory T cell samples. The table came from immunoSEQ multiplex PCR; TCRdb's copy has only in-frame clones and leaves some out. The table records about 450,000 clones, around 10% of them present only once. The source material was naive CD4+ T cells from blood. The origin of this receptor is a young woman in good health. The chain recombines TRBV29-1 with TRBJ2-1; D gene uncertain. The CDR3 DNA reads as TGCAGCGTTGAAGGGAGCTCCTACAATGAGCAGTTCTTC. Protein product: CSVEGSSYNEQFF.